This passage covers 5 T cell receptor beta chains from one sample sequenced in a study of blood T cell repertoires in COVID-19. Method: immunoSEQ multiplex PCR; TCRdb's copy keeps in-frame clones and lacks some. Of 150,000 to 200,000 clones listed, just over 90% are singletons. The sample taken for sequencing was peripheral blood. The receptors originated from a woman aged 55-70 years with COVID-19, enrolled during active disease.

The rearrangement links TRBV30 to TRBJ1-1, with a tentative D call TRBD1 (6 bases). V was shortened by 0 bases and J by 5 bases, with 10 bases between the two germline ends. The CDR3 consists of 13 residues. In germline, CDR1 is GTSNPN, CDR2 SVGIG (reference sequence). CDR3 DNA sequence: TGTGCCTGGAGTGTAGGGGGAAGGACTGAAGCTTTCTTT. Its translation is CAWSVGGRTEAFF.

V and J are TRBV5-4 and TRBJ2-7; maybe TRBD1 (6 bases). V was clipped by 3 bases and J by 3 bases, with 13 bases between them. The CDR3 loop spans 14 amino acids. The germline CDR1 and CDR2 sequences are SGHNT and YYREEE (reference sequence). In DNA, the CDR3 is TGTGCCAGCAGCTCACAGGGATTCAGCTACGAGCAGTACTTC. It codes for CASSSQGFSYEQYF.

This rearrangement joins TRBV7-2 to TRBJ1-2; 8 bases are a match to TRBD1. V lost 5 bases to trimming and J lost 8 bases; unmatched junction nucleotides: 10. CDR1 is SGHTA and CDR2 is FQGNSA in the germline V gene. This CDR3 region has 14 residues. The CDR3 loop reads CASSPDRGRFGYTF. In nucleotides, the CDR3 is TGTGCCAGCAGCCCCGACAGGGGCCGGTTCGGCTACACCTTC.

V is TRBV6-5 and J is TRBJ1-5; TRBD1 is a possible D gene (6 bases). Trimming removed 4 bases at V and 5 bases at J, with 15 bases between. This CDR3 spans 15 amino acids. CDR1 and CDR2 from the germline V gene are MNHEY and SVGAGI. CDR3 region: CASSSQGGNYQPQHF. As DNA, the CDR3 is TGTGCCAGCAGTTCACAGGGTGGGAACTATCAGCCCCAGCATTTT.

V gene TRBV11-3 combines with J gene TRBJ1-1; TRBD1 aligns across 9 bases. Losses at the gene ends were 4 bases for V and 6 bases for J; bases not matched to a gene: 9. Germline-derived CDR1 and CDR2 are SGHNT and YENEEA. The CDR3 sequence is 15 residues long. The CDR3 loop is CASSSGTGLTAEAFF. CDR3 DNA sequence: TGTGCCAGCAGCTCCGGGACAGGGTTGACGGCTGAAGCTTTCTTT.